In this sample, the clone carrying this TCR beta chain turned up a few times. Its specificity is unknown. This specimen comes from a study of naive and memory T cell subsets. General study results and limits: Possibly reflecting memory cells re-expressing CD45RA, a few larger clonotypes occurred in naive repertoires, especially CD8. Gini index rose across naive, CM, EM and EMRA in CD4 and CD8. In naive cells, over 90% of TCR sequences were seen only once.

Separate alpha and beta amplification began at the second PCR step. Two oligonucleotides, mixed equimolar, formed the beta constant-region primer covering TRBC1 and TRBC2. The ligated cDNA underwent four PCR rounds using SP2 and nested alpha and beta constant-region primers. A 12-nucleotide UMI and the SP2 primer were added to the cDNA 3' end by oligonucleotide ligation. TCRdb ran MiXCR on the UMI-ligation and nested PCR reads and lists one entry per CDR3 protein. The table shows 150,000 or so distinct CDR3 sequences, with 22% occurring only once. This clonotype was obtained from a human donor in good health. Material: naive CD4+ T cells from blood.

CDR3 in amino acids: CASKSQGRTNEKLFF. Here the CDR3 DNA reads TGTGCCAGCAAATCCCAGGGGCGAACTAATGAAAAACTGTTTTTT. This chain connects TRBV12-3 or TRBV12-4 to TRBJ1-4; perhaps TRBD1 as D (6 bases). V was pared by 7 bases and J by 1 base, with 13 bases between. There are 15 residues in the CDR3.